Following are 17 T cell receptor beta chains from one sample sequenced in a study of blood T cell repertoires in COVID-19. Libraries were prepared by immunoSEQ multiplex PCR; TCRdb keeps only in-frame clonotypes and omits some of them. The sample holds a few hundred thousand clones, roughly 89% seen once. The sequencing input was PBMCs or T cells enriched from blood (not recorded which). Receptors were obtained from a woman between 40 and 55 years old who had recovered from COVID-19.

The chain has TRBV7-2 and TRBJ2-3, with 7 nucleotides matching TRBD2. CDR3 length: 16 residues. CDR1 SGHTA and CDR2 FQGNSA come from the germline V gene. The V and J ends lost 1 base and 2 bases, in that order; junction bases with no gene match: 6. In DNA, the CDR3 is TGTGCCAGCAGCTTAGTGGCGGGAGATGTCACAGATACGCAGTATTTT. Protein: CASSLVAGDVTDTQYF.

This clone was seen only a few times. The CDR3 region is CASSEQGMDTEAFF. In DNA form, the CDR3 reads TGTGCCAGCAGTGAACAGGGGATGGACACTGAAGCTTTCTTT. This sequence joins TRBV6-1 and TRBJ1-1; maybe TRBD1 (6 bases). Germline CDR1 reads MNHNS; CDR2 reads SASEGT. The CDR3 loop spans 14 amino acids. Trimming pared 2 bases from V and 3 bases from J, leaving 10 bases between.

The chain recombines TRBV11-3 with TRBJ1-3; no definite D call. With 0 bases removed from V and 11 bases from J, the gap between germline ends came to 5 bases. Germline V CDR1 and CDR2: SGHNT, YENEEA. The CDR3 spans 11 residues. This CDR3 is CASSLDSAIYF. CDR3 DNA: TGTGCCAGCAGCTTAGACTCGGCCATATATTTT.

The rearrangement joins TRBV28 to TRBJ1-2, with D tentatively TRBD1 (5 bases). This CDR3 has 13 residues. The V gene lost 6 bases and the J gene lost 9 bases, with 17 bases spanning the gap. CDR1 and CDR2 from the germline V gene are MDHEN and SYDVKM. The CDR3 sequence: CASRTEGRGSYTF. The CDR3 DNA reads TGTGCCAGCAGAACAGAAGGGAGGGGAAGCTACACCTTC.

V and J are TRBV10-3 and TRBJ2-2; D ambiguous. The V gene lost 0 bases and the J gene lost 1 base, with 6 bases spanning the gap. Germline CDR1 is ENHRY and CDR2 is SYGVKD. This CDR3 is built from 15 residues. CDR3 sequence (DNA): TGTGCCATCAGTGAGTCAAGCCTGAACACCGGGGAGCTGTTTTTT. It specifies CAISESSLNTGELFF.

This clone was detected a few times. This chain joins TRBV5-6 and TRBJ2-2; 12 bases line up with TRBD2. Looked up from germline, CDR1 is SGHDT and CDR2 is YYEEEE. Germline trimming cut 4 bases from V and 1 base from J; bases unmatched to any gene: 5. CDR3 length: 17 residues. The CDR3 region has the DNA TGTGCCAGCAGCGCCTTGACTAGCGGGAGGAACACCGGGGAGCTGTTTTTT. Translated: CASSALTSGRNTGELFF. Based on the CDR3 plus reference TRBV5-6 and TRBJ2-2, the full variable domain is DAGVTQSPTHLIKTRGQQVTLRCSPKSGHDTVSWYQQALGQGPQFIFQYYEEEERQRGNFPDRFSGHQFPNYSSELNVNALLLGDSALYLCASSALTSGRNTGELFFGEGSRLTVL.

J is TRBJ1-6 and V is TRBV3-1 (or the pseudogene TRBV3-2); D gene unclear. Between the trimmed V and J ends, which lost 3 bases and 2 bases, there was a span of 5 bases. The CDR3 is 14 residues long. The germline gives CDR1 LGHDT, CDR2 YNNKEL (reference sequence). The CDR3 sequence is CASSQGTYNSPLHF. CDR3 nucleotide sequence: TGTGCCAGCAGCCAGGGCACCTATAATTCACCCCTCCACTTT.

The DNA of the CDR3 is TGTGCCAGCACGGGACAGGGGACCTCTGGGGCCAACGTCCTGACTTTC. Translating it yields CASTGQGTSGANVLTF. V usage is TRBV25-1 and J usage is TRBJ2-6, with 10 bases lining up with TRBD1. The CDR3 covers 16 residues. The V segment lost 7 bases and the J segment 0 bases; nucleotides outside the gene matches: 3. CDR1 is MGHDK, CDR2 SYGVNS, per germline. Variable domain in full (rest from reference TRBV25-1 and TRBJ2-6): EADIYQTPRYLVIGTGKKITLECSQTMGHDKMYWYQQDPGMELHLIHYSYGVNSTEKGDLSSESTVSRIRTEHFPLTLESARPSHTSQYLCASTGQGTSGANVLTFGAGSRLTVL.

The V call is TRBV28, the J call TRBJ2-7; 11 nucleotides line up with TRBD1. The germline V gene has CDR1 MDHEN and CDR2 SYDVKM. V lost 2 bases to trimming and J lost 6 bases; unmatched junction nucleotides: 3. CDR3 size: 14 residues. The CDR3 DNA reads TGTGCCAGCAGTTTAGGGACAGGGGGGATCGAGCAGTACTTC. It codes for CASSLGTGGIEQYF.

The chain recombines TRBV27 with TRBJ2-7; TRBD1 might be the D (6 bases). Germline V lookup: CDR1 MNHEY, CDR2 SMNVEV (reference sequence). There are 13 residues in the CDR3. Trimming cost V 3 bases and J 5 bases, with 11 bases left between them. Here the CDR3 DNA reads TGTGCCAGCAGTTTCGCAGGGGATAACGAGCAGTACTTC. This encodes CASSFAGDNEQYF.

J is TRBJ1-5 and V is TRBV5-1; perhaps TRBD1 as D (5 bases). The CDR3 totals 15 residues. Germline values: CDR1 SGHRS, CDR2 YFSETQ. V shed 0 bases and J shed 7 bases, with 14 bases lying between them. In DNA, the CDR3 is TGCGCCAGCAGCTTGGGTAGGAGGGGTGGGCAGCCCCAGCATTTT. This sequence encodes CASSLGRRGGQPQHF.

The chain combines TRBV27 with TRBJ2-7; 7 bases fit TRBD1. V lost 5 bases and J lost 4; bases outside the gene matches: 5. This CDR3 is 13 amino acids long. CDR1 and CDR2 from the germline V gene are MNHEY and SMNVEV (reference sequence). Here the CDR3 reads CASSLDREYEQYF. The DNA for the CDR3 is TGTGCCAGCAGTCTCGACAGGGAGTACGAGCAGTACTTC.

The chain combines TRBV28 with TRBJ2-1; D not resolved. The V end was cut by 4 bases, the J end by 7 bases, with 20 bases between. The CDR3 has 16 residues. The germline CDR1 and CDR2 sequences are MDHEN and SYDVKM. The CDR3 region is CASSSSSIAPRNEQFF. The CDR3 DNA reads TGTGCCAGCAGTTCCTCTTCGATAGCTCCGCGGAATGAGCAGTTCTTC.

About this clone itself: Its ends do not fully match the called genes, so a read error is possible. This chain uses TRBV5-5 with TRBJ2-5, with D possibly being TRBD1 (5 bases). This CDR3 spans 16 amino acids. Germline CDR1 SGHKS, CDR2 YYEKEE (reference sequence). CDR3 in DNA: TGTGCCAGCAGTGTAACAGGTGATCCTCGGCAAGTGACCCAGTACTTC. Its translation: CASSVTGDPRQVTQYF.

This chain joins TRBV7-2 and TRBJ2-2; D ambiguous. Germline-derived CDR1 and CDR2 are SGHTA and FQGNSA. This CDR3 region has 15 residues. V gave up 5 bases and J gave up 8 bases, with 18 bases separating them. CDR3 DNA: TGTGCCAGCAGCCTAATAATCTCGGGTTTTGGGGAGCTGTTTTTT. Translated: CASSLIISGFGELFF. The whole variable domain, remainder taken from reference TRBV7-2 and TRBJ2-2, is GAGVSQSPSNKVTEKGKDVELRCDPISGHTALYWYRQSLGQGLEFLIYFQGNSAPDKSGLPSDRFSAERTGGSVSTLTIQRTQQEDSAVYLCASSLIISGFGELFFGEGSRLTVL.

The J gene is TRBJ2-3, the V gene TRBV2; 7 bases line up with TRBD1. The ends lost 8 bases at V and 6 bases at J; junction bases unmatched: 2. Germline V lookup: CDR1 SNHLY, CDR2 FYNNEI. The CDR3 totals 11 residues. The CDR3, as DNA: TGTGCCAGCTCCAGGGGGGATACGCAGTATTTT. It yields the protein CASSRGDTQYF.

A few counts support this clone. V and J are TRBV12-3 or TRBV12-4 and TRBJ2-3, with D hard to call. V was clipped by 6 bases and J by 3 bases, with 7 bases between them. The CDR3 loop spans 12 amino acids. CDR3 DNA sequence: TGTGCCAGCAGCCGAACTACAGATACGCAGTATTTT. Protein sequence: CASSRTTDTQYF.